A selection of T cell receptor beta chains follows, all from one sample in a study of blood T cell repertoires in COVID-19. Clones were sequenced by immunoSEQ multiplex PCR, and TCRdb holds only the in-frame ones, with some missing. This table holds some 270,000 clones, about 90% found once. Material for sequencing was PBMCs or T cells enriched from blood (not recorded which). All receptors come from a woman aged 25 to 39 with acute COVID-19. CDR3s include the opening cysteine and the closing phenylalanine or tryptophan. D genes are given only for firm matches. Clone size is shown for a subset of rows, as once, few, many or a class of expanded clone.

d_gene: NA
v_gene: TRBV23-1
j_gene: TRBJ2-1
abundance: NA
CDR3nt: TGCGCCAGCAGTCACTCCGGAGGCGGTTGCTCCTACAATGAGCAGTTCTTC
CDR3aa: CASSHSGGGCSYNEQFF

d_gene: TRBD1
v_gene: TRBV28
j_gene: TRBJ1-1
abundance: NA
CDR3nt: TGTGCCAGCAGCCCCCTAACAGGGGACACTGAAGCTTTCTTT
CDR3aa: CASSPLTGDTEAFF

d_gene: TRBD1
v_gene: TRBV5-4
j_gene: TRBJ1-3
abundance: NA
CDR3nt: TGTGCCAGCAGCTTGGTGGCAGGGGGCACGCGAAACACCATATATTTT
CDR3aa: CASSLVAGGTRNTIYF

d_gene: NA
v_gene: TRBV19
j_gene: TRBJ1-6
abundance: few
CDR3nt: TGTGCCAGTAGTGGGCAGGGAGGTTCACCCCTCCACTTT
CDR3aa: CASSGQGGSPLHF

d_gene: NA
v_gene: TRBV29-1
j_gene: TRBJ1-1
abundance: NA
CDR3nt: TGCAGCGTGATAGCAGGGAATTTGAACACTGAAGCTTTCTTT
CDR3aa: CSVIAGNLNTEAFF

d_gene: NA
v_gene: TRBV7-2
j_gene: TRBJ2-2
abundance: NA
CDR3nt: TGTGCCAGCAGCTTAGGGGCTAGCGCGGGAACCGGGGAGCTGTTTTTT
CDR3aa: CASSLGASAGTGELFF

d_gene: NA
v_gene: TRBV27
j_gene: TRBJ1-5
abundance: NA
CDR3nt: TGTGCCAGCAGTCCCGCGGGGGCTGGCAATCAGCCCCAGCATTTT
CDR3aa: CASSPAGAGNQPQHF

d_gene: NA
v_gene: TRBV29-1
j_gene: TRBJ1-4
abundance: NA
CDR3nt: TGCAGCGTTGATGGGGGGACTAATGAAAAACTGTTTTTT
CDR3aa: CSVDGGTNEKLFF

d_gene: NA
v_gene: TRBV19
j_gene: TRBJ1-6
abundance: NA
CDR3nt: TGTGCCAGTAGCCTTGGGGCGGGGGAGAATTCACCCCTCCACTTT
CDR3aa: CASSLGAGENSPLHF

d_gene: TRBD1
v_gene: TRBV5-1
j_gene: TRBJ2-3
abundance: NA
CDR3nt: TGCGCCAGCAGCTTCTCAGGGGGTAGCACAGATACGCAGTATTTT
CDR3aa: CASSFSGGSTDTQYF

d_gene: NA
v_gene: TRBV7-9
j_gene: TRBJ1-3
abundance: once
CDR3nt: TGTGCCAGCAGCTTAGTTTGGGCCAGCTCTGGAAACACCATATATTTT
CDR3aa: CASSLVWASSGNTIYF

d_gene: NA
v_gene: TRBV7-9
j_gene: TRBJ1-3
abundance: NA
CDR3nt: TGTGCCAGCAGCTTCAAGAGGGGGAACCTCTCTGGAAACACCATATATTTT
CDR3aa: CASSFKRGNLSGNTIYF

d_gene: NA
v_gene: TRBV5-3
j_gene: TRBJ1-6
abundance: NA
CDR3nt: TGTGCCAGAAGCTCCCGTTATTCTAGACCACCCCTCCACTTT
CDR3aa: CARSSRYSRPPLHF

d_gene: TRBD2
v_gene: TRBV28
j_gene: TRBJ2-1
abundance: NA
CDR3nt: TGTGCCAGCAGTTTATGGTCACTAGCGGGGACCACCAATGAGCAGTTCTTC
CDR3aa: CASSLWSLAGTTNEQFF

d_gene: NA
v_gene: TRBV13
j_gene: TRBJ1-2
abundance: NA
CDR3nt: TGTGCCAGCAGCTTCCAGGGTGCGGCTAACTATGGCTACACCTTC
CDR3aa: CASSFQGAANYGYTF

d_gene: NA
v_gene: TRBV5-1
j_gene: TRBJ2-2
abundance: NA
CDR3nt: TGCGCCAGCAGCAGCCCACTGTCCCCCCTGGAGCTGTTTTTT
CDR3aa: CASSSPLSPLELFF

d_gene: NA
v_gene: TRBV9
j_gene: TRBJ2-7
abundance: NA
CDR3nt: TGTGCCAGCAGCGTAGAGGGGACAAGCTACGAGCAGTACTTC
CDR3aa: CASSVEGTSYEQYF

d_gene: NA
v_gene: TRBV27
j_gene: TRBJ2-5
abundance: NA
CDR3nt: TGTGCCAGCAGTTTTAACATGGAGACCCAGTACTTC
CDR3aa: CASSFNMETQYF

d_gene: TRBD1
v_gene: TRBV6-5
j_gene: TRBJ1-2
abundance: NA
CDR3nt: TGTGCCAGCAGTTACGACAGGGATAACTATGGCTACACCTTC
CDR3aa: CASSYDRDNYGYTF

d_gene: NA
v_gene: TRBV7-2
j_gene: TRBJ2-7
abundance: NA
CDR3nt: TGTGCCAGCAGCTCCGTCGGCGGATCTACCTACGAGCAGTACTTC
CDR3aa: CASSSVGGSTYEQYF

d_gene: TRBD2
v_gene: TRBV10-1
j_gene: TRBJ2-5
abundance: NA
CDR3nt: TGCGCCAGCAGCCGTAGCGGGCTACAAGAGACCCAGTACTTC
CDR3aa: CASSRSGLQETQYF

d_gene: NA
v_gene: TRBV7-9
j_gene: TRBJ1-2
abundance: NA
CDR3nt: TGTGCCAGCAGCCCCCGGGGGATTCGGGGGGCGACGGAGGGCTACACCTTC
CDR3aa: CASSPRGIRGATEGYTF

d_gene: NA
v_gene: TRBV6-5
j_gene: TRBJ2-2
abundance: NA
CDR3nt: TGTGCCAGCAGTTACTCTTACTACACCGGGGAGCTGTTTTTT
CDR3aa: CASSYSYYTGELFF

d_gene: TRBD2
v_gene: TRBV3-1/TRBV3-2
j_gene: TRBJ2-1
abundance: NA
CDR3nt: TGTGCCAGCAGCCAAGGACTGGCTAGCGGGAGGTTCTCCTACAATGAGCAGTTCTTC
CDR3aa: CASSQGLASGRFSYNEQFF

d_gene: TRBD1
v_gene: TRBV19
j_gene: TRBJ2-3
abundance: once
CDR3nt: TGTGCCAGTAGTACGGGACAGGGGGCGTTCACAGATACGCAGTATTTT
CDR3aa: CASSTGQGAFTDTQYF

d_gene: NA
v_gene: TRBV12-3/TRBV12-4
j_gene: TRBJ2-7
abundance: NA
CDR3nt: TGTGCCAGCAGTTTGGCCGGGGATAGGGAGCAGTACTTC
CDR3aa: CASSLAGDREQYF

d_gene: NA
v_gene: TRBV28
j_gene: TRBJ2-1
abundance: once
CDR3nt: TGTGCCAGCAGTCCAAGTCAGGGGAGCTCCTACAATGAGCAGTTCTTC
CDR3aa: CASSPSQGSSYNEQFF

d_gene: NA
v_gene: TRBV11-2
j_gene: TRBJ1-3
abundance: NA
CDR3nt: TGTGCCAGCAGCTTAAGGGGCGTCGGAAACACCATATATTTT
CDR3aa: CASSLRGVGNTIYF

d_gene: TRBD2
v_gene: TRBV18
j_gene: TRBJ2-7
abundance: NA
CDR3nt: TGTGCCAGCTCACCTCGGCGGGAGGGCGCCAGGAACGAGCAGTACTTC
CDR3aa: CASSPRREGARNEQYF

d_gene: NA
v_gene: TRBV7-2
j_gene: TRBJ2-7
abundance: NA
CDR3nt: TGTGCCAGCAGTACAGCGGGTGCCTCCTACGAGCAGTACTTC
CDR3aa: CASSTAGASYEQYF

d_gene: TRBD2
v_gene: TRBV7-8
j_gene: TRBJ2-1
abundance: few
CDR3nt: TGTGCCAGCAGCCGAGAATATTCGGGGCTAGCGGGAGATGTCTCCTACAATGAGCAGTTCTTC
CDR3aa: CASSREYSGLAGDVSYNEQFF

d_gene: NA
v_gene: TRBV5-1
j_gene: TRBJ2-2
abundance: NA
CDR3nt: TGCGCCAGCAGCTTTTCAGATTCGAACACCGGGGAGCTGTTTTTT
CDR3aa: CASSFSDSNTGELFF

d_gene: TRBD1
v_gene: TRBV30
j_gene: TRBJ1-2
abundance: NA
CDR3nt: TGTGCCTGGAGCGAACCCGACAGGGCCTATGGCTACACCTTC
CDR3aa: CAWSEPDRAYGYTF

d_gene: TRBD1
v_gene: TRBV9
j_gene: TRBJ1-1
abundance: NA
CDR3nt: TGTGCCAGCAGCGACAGGGGGGACACTGAAGCTTTCTTT
CDR3aa: CASSDRGDTEAFF

d_gene: TRBD1
v_gene: TRBV28
j_gene: TRBJ1-5
abundance: NA
CDR3nt: TGTGCCAGCAGGGGACAGGGTTTCAATCAGCCCCAGCATTTT
CDR3aa: CASRGQGFNQPQHF

d_gene: TRBD2
v_gene: TRBV5-4
j_gene: TRBJ2-7
abundance: NA
CDR3nt: TGTGCCAGCAGCGCACCCACTAGCGGGAGAAATGCCGAGCAGTACTTC
CDR3aa: CASSAPTSGRNAEQYF

d_gene: NA
v_gene: TRBV27
j_gene: TRBJ2-7
abundance: NA
CDR3nt: TGTGCCAGCAGCCTTCCTTATACGGGGGAGCAGTACTTC
CDR3aa: CASSLPYTGEQYF

d_gene: TRBD1
v_gene: TRBV4-1
j_gene: TRBJ2-7
abundance: NA
CDR3nt: TGCGCCAGCAGCCAAGGTCGGGACAGCTCCTACGAGCAGTACTTC
CDR3aa: CASSQGRDSSYEQYF

d_gene: NA
v_gene: TRBV6-5
j_gene: TRBJ1-5
abundance: NA
CDR3nt: TGTGCCAGCACCTCAGGAAACGTCGCTCAGCCCCAGCATTTT
CDR3aa: CASTSGNVAQPQHF

d_gene: NA
v_gene: TRBV5-1
j_gene: TRBJ2-2
abundance: NA
CDR3nt: TGCGCCAGCAGTCGGTTCGATTTCGTGGGCACAGCGAACACCGGGGAGCTGTTTTTT
CDR3aa: CASSRFDFVGTANTGELFF

d_gene: TRBD2
v_gene: TRBV4-3
j_gene: TRBJ2-1
abundance: NA
CDR3nt: TGCGCCAGCAGCCAAGAACTAGCGGGGGATACAGGAGGGCAGTTCTTC
CDR3aa: CASSQELAGDTGGQFF

d_gene: NA
v_gene: TRBV5-8
j_gene: TRBJ1-5
abundance: NA
CDR3nt: TGTGCCAGCAGCTTGGGGAGGGAGCTAGGGCAGCCCCAGCATTTT
CDR3aa: CASSLGRELGQPQHF

d_gene: NA
v_gene: TRBV5-4
j_gene: TRBJ2-3
abundance: NA
CDR3nt: TGTGCCAGCAGCTTGGGCGCGGGTGAAAGCACAGATACGCAGTATTTT
CDR3aa: CASSLGAGESTDTQYF

d_gene: NA
v_gene: TRBV7-6
j_gene: TRBJ2-1
abundance: NA
CDR3nt: TGTGCCAGCAGCTTAGCCAACAATGAGCAGTTCTTC
CDR3aa: CASSLANNEQFF

d_gene: NA
v_gene: TRBV6-2/TRBV6-3
j_gene: TRBJ1-2
abundance: NA
CDR3nt: TGTGCCAGCAGTTCATTCAGCCAAGCAGGCCGCTATGGCTACACCTTC
CDR3aa: CASSSFSQAGRYGYTF

d_gene: NA
v_gene: TRBV9
j_gene: TRBJ2-3
abundance: NA
CDR3nt: TGTGCCAGCAGCGTAGAGGGGGACCTAAGGGGTATGGATACGCAGTATTTT
CDR3aa: CASSVEGDLRGMDTQYF

d_gene: NA
v_gene: TRBV5-4
j_gene: TRBJ2-7
abundance: NA
CDR3nt: TGTGCCAGCAGCCCACCCGGTTTAGTCTTTTCTACCCTCCTCGGCTACGAGCAGTACTTC
CDR3aa: CASSPPGLVFSTLLGYEQYF

d_gene: NA
v_gene: TRBV5-1
j_gene: TRBJ2-5
abundance: NA
CDR3nt: TGCGCCAGCAGCTTGGTTCGGGCGACGGGGCAAGAGACCCAGTACTTC
CDR3aa: CASSLVRATGQETQYF

d_gene: TRBD2
v_gene: TRBV2
j_gene: TRBJ2-7
abundance: NA
CDR3nt: TGTGCCAGCAGGACTAGCGCAACGCAGTACTTC
CDR3aa: CASRTSATQYF

d_gene: NA
v_gene: TRBV28
j_gene: TRBJ1-4
abundance: NA
CDR3nt: TGTGCCATCGGACTTGAAAAACTGTTTTTT
CDR3aa: CAIGLEKLFF

d_gene: TRBD1
v_gene: TRBV7-8
j_gene: TRBJ1-6
abundance: NA
CDR3nt: TGTGCCAGCAGCTTAGTGGGTCCGGGACAGAGAAATTCACCCCTCCACTTT
CDR3aa: CASSLVGPGQRNSPLHF